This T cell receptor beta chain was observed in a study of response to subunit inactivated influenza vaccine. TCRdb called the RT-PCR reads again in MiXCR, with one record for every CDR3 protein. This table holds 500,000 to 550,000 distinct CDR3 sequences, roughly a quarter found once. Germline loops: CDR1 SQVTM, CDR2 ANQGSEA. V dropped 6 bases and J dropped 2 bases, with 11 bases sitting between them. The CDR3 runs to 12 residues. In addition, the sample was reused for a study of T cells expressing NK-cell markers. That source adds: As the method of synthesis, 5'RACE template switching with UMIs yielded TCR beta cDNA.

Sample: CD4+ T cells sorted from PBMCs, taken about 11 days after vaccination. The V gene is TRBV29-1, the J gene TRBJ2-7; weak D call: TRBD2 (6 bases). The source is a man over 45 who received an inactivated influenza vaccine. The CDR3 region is CSVGSGPYEQYF. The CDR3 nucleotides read TGCAGCGTGGGTAGCGGTCCCTACGAGCAGTACTTC.